The text below deals with one T cell receptor beta chain. This entry comes from a study of T cell changes during pregnancy in multiple sclerosis. Trimming removed 3 bases from V and 7 bases from J; junction bases left unmatched: 12. Germline V CDR1 and CDR2: MNHEY, SMNVEV (reference sequence). CDR3 length: 17 residues. Produced via immunoSEQ multiplex PCR; TCRdb's table is partial and in-frame only. The profile shows about 22,000 clones, 70% to 90% of them singletons. This rearrangement joins TRBV27 to TRBJ2-1; 10 bases line up with TRBD2. The clonotype comes from a female donor with multiple sclerosis, enrolled in a pregnancy study. Sequencing used CD8+ T cells from peripheral blood mononuclear cells, obtained before pregnancy. The DNA for the CDR3 is TGTGCCAGCAGTTTCACTAGCGGGAAACGGGTGTGGAATGAGCAGTTCTTC. It encodes CASSFTSGKRVWNEQFF.